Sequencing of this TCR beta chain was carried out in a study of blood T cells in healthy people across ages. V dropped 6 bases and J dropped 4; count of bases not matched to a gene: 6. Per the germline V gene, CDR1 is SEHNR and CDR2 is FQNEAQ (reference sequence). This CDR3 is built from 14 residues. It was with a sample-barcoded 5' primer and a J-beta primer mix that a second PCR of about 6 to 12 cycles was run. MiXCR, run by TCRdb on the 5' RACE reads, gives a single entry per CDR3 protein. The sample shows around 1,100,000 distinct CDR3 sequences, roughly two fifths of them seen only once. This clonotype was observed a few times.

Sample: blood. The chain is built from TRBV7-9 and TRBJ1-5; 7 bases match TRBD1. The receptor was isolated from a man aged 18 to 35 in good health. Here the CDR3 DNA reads TGTGCCAGCAGTACAGCAGGGGGGAATCAGCCCCAGCATTTT. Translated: CASSTAGGNQPQHF.